This T cell receptor (beta chain) emerged from a study of EBV T-cell therapy then PD-1 blockade in nasopharyngeal carcinoma. Noted treatment: AdE1-LMPpoly-expanded autologous EBV-specific T-cell therapy followed by anti-PD-1 nivolumab. Germline assignment: CDR1 LNHDA and CDR2 SQIVND (reference sequence). CDR3 length: 14 amino acids. V lost 3 bases and J lost 4, with 10 bases in between. The protocol was immunoSEQ multiplex PCR, while the TCRdb copy is restricted to in-frame clones and leaves out a portion. The top ten clones hold around 30% of a sample with 20,000 or so clones, 80% to 85% of them seen once. Concerning this clone: Its specificity is unknown.

This chain connects TRBV19 to TRBJ1-5; no clear D gene. This TCR was sampled from a man in his forties with nasopharyngeal carcinoma. Sequenced here: CD8+ T cells from blood, sampled around day 34 from a patient whose treatment included autologous EBV-specific T cells and nivolumab. This chain's CDR3 is CASSILPNNQPQHF. The CDR3 region has the DNA TGTGCCAGTAGTATCCTACCCAATAATCAGCCCCAGCATTTT.